Following are 18 T cell receptor beta chains from one sample sequenced in a study of T cell repertoires in cytomegalovirus infection (dated by TCRdb to the late 2010s). TCRdb records Illumina HiSeq 1500 as the sequencer. TCRdb trimmed public reads at Q25 via fastp, called clones via MiXCR and kept in-frame beta chains. Rows with one shared CDR3 protein collapse into an entry with the most common genes and DNA. Within this sample are 130,000 or so distinct CDR3 sequences, with about 6.3% of them counted one time only. The ten largest clones represent around 17% of the sample. The sample consisted of PBMCs. Receptors were obtained from a human donor in good health (CMV status not recorded). Some clones in this sample may be carry-over from other donors' samples.

This clonotype was counted at least ten times. V gene TRBV7-2 combines with J gene TRBJ2-7; possibly TRBD1 for D (5 bases). V lost 7 bases and J 1 base, leaving 17 bases between the germline ends. There are 15 residues in the CDR3. Germline V gene data show CDR1 as SGHTA and CDR2 as FQGNSA. The CDR3 loop is CASTMIHGQSYEQYF. CDR3 nucleotides: TGTGCCAGCACCATGATCCATGGACAATCCTACGAGCAGTACTTC.

This clonotype came up many times. The chain recombines TRBV7-9 with TRBJ2-5; the D is unclear. Trimming shortened V by 5 bases and J by 2 bases, and 12 bases separated the two germline ends. CDR1 is SEHNR and CDR2 is FQNEAQ in the germline V gene (reference sequence). The CDR3 has 14 residues. In nucleotides, the CDR3 is TGTGCCAGCAGCAACGGACGAGATCAAGAGACCCAGTACTTC. This encodes CASSNGRDQETQYF.

This clonotype was found a few times. V is TRBV27 and J is TRBJ2-6; D is uncertain. V lost 0 bases to trimming and J lost 7 bases, with 10 bases between them. The CDR3 has 15 amino acids. Germline V gives CDR1 MNHEY, CDR2 SMNVEV (reference sequence). The CDR3, as DNA: TGTGCCAGCAGTTTATCATTACTCGGAGCCAACGTCCTGACTTTC. Translation: CASSLSLLGANVLTF.

The CDR3 here is CASSTLAAAYNEQFF. CDR3 nucleotide sequence: TGTGCCAGTAGTACGCTAGCGGCGGCTTACAATGAGCAGTTCTTC. The V gene is TRBV19, the J gene TRBJ2-1, with 7 bases that match TRBD2. CDR1 is LNHDA and CDR2 is SQIVND in the germline V gene (reference sequence). V was pared by 4 bases and J by 4 bases, with 7 bases of the junction left unmatched. This CDR3 has 15 residues.

This clonotype occurred many times. V gene TRBV7-2 combines with J gene TRBJ1-1; D gene ambiguous. Germline assignment: CDR1 SGHTA and CDR2 FQGNSA. The V gene lost 1 base and the J gene lost 5 bases, with 11 bases spanning the gap. The length of the CDR3 is 14 residues. CDR3 in DNA: TGTGCCAGCAGCTTAGGGGTCAGATCAACTGAAGCTTTCTTT. It codes for CASSLGVRSTEAFF.

This clonotype was seen many times. The chain uses TRBV10-2 and TRBJ2-1, with TRBD2 as a possible D gene (7 bases). CDR1 and CDR2 from the germline V gene are WSHSY and SAAADI. CDR3 length: 13 amino acids. The germline V and J ends were trimmed by 10 bases and 8 bases, with 18 bases remaining between them. CDR3 DNA: TGCGCCATGGGGAGGGGGGGCCTTCATGAGCAGTTCTTC. Residues: CAMGRGGLHEQFF.

This clonotype has a count of ten or more. This sequence joins TRBV7-2 and TRBJ1-3; D not resolved. Trimming pared 1 base from V and 2 bases from J, leaving 6 bases between. CDR3 length: 14 residues. Germline-derived CDR1 and CDR2 are SGHTA and FQGNSA. This chain's CDR3 is CASSLGQAGNTIYF. The CDR3 DNA reads as TGTGCCAGCAGCTTAGGCCAGGCTGGAAACACCATATATTTT.

V gene TRBV20-1 combines with J gene TRBJ1-1, with D perhaps TRBD1 (5 bases). The germline CDR1 and CDR2 sequences are DFQATT and SNEGSKA (reference sequence). This CDR3 spans 15 amino acids. CDR3 protein: CSPIFPGPEGTEAFF. The CDR3 nucleotides are TGCAGCCCCATATTTCCCGGGCCCGAGGGGACTGAAGCTTTCTTT.

In this sample, this clonotype turned up many times. The chain has TRBV24-1 and TRBJ1-1; 11 nucleotides match TRBD1. The CDR3 totals 12 residues. Germline loops: CDR1 KGHDR, CDR2 SFDVKD. Germline trimming cut 3 bases from V and 10 bases from J; bases unmatched to any gene: 0. The DNA for the CDR3 is TGTGCCACCAGTGATGGGACAGGGGGAGCTTTCTTT. This codes for CATSDGTGGAFF.

Ten or more counts support this clonotype. The chain combines TRBV6-2 or TRBV6-3 with TRBJ2-3; D is undetermined. Germline V gives CDR1 MNHEY, CDR2 SVGEGT. The V gene lost 4 bases and the J gene lost 1 base, with 12 bases spanning the gap. The CDR3 extends over 15 amino acids. The CDR3 here is CASSSVTSGTDTQYF. The CDR3 nucleotides read TGTGCCAGCAGTTCCGTCACCTCGGGCACAGATACGCAGTATTTT.

In this sample, this clonotype turned up many times. The chain employs TRBV7-6 and TRBJ1-4, with D perhaps TRBD1 (6 bases). From germline, CDR1 is SGHVS and CDR2 FNYEAQ. V gave up 5 bases and J gave up 6 bases, with 16 bases separating them. The CDR3 runs to 15 residues. The CDR3 protein is CASSRAGQGYEKLFF. The CDR3 DNA follows: TGTGCCAGCAGCCGAGCGGGGCAGGGGTATGAAAAACTGTTTTTT.

This clonotype was counted many times. The J gene is TRBJ2-3, the V gene TRBV2; 12 bases fit TRBD2. This CDR3 region has 16 residues. The V segment lost 0 bases and the J segment 8 bases; nucleotides outside the gene matches: 6. Germline values: CDR1 SNHLY, CDR2 FYNNEI. The CDR3 protein is CASSEALAGGRGTQYF. The DNA of the CDR3 is TGTGCCAGCAGTGAAGCTCTAGCGGGGGGGCGTGGTACGCAGTATTTT.

This clonotype has a count of ten or more. The V and J genes are TRBV18 and TRBJ1-1; D possibly corresponds to TRBD1 (5 bases). Looked up from germline, CDR1 is KGHSH and CDR2 is LQKENI. The CDR3 consists of 13 residues. Trimming took 3 bases from V and 5 from J, leaving 10 bases between them. The CDR3 DNA follows: TGTGCCAGCTCACCGGGCAGGGAGACTGAAGCTTTCTTT. Translating it yields CASSPGRETEAFF. The full variable domain, in which reference TRBV18 and TRBJ1-1 provide the parts outside the CDR3, is NAGVMQNPRHLVRRRGQEARLRCSPMKGHSHVYWYRQLPEEGLKFMVYLQKENIIDESGMPKERFSAEFPKEGPSILRIQQVVRGDSAAYFCASSPGRETEAFFGQGTRLTVV.

Only one count was recorded for this clonotype. A single base separates this from a much larger clone, so it may be a read error. This sequence joins TRBV20-1 and TRBJ2-7, with 9 bases lining up with TRBD2. The CDR3 has 14 amino acids. Germline CDR1 and CDR2: DFQATT and SNEGSKA (reference sequence). This CDR3 is CSASSGDFSDEQYF. As DNA, the CDR3 is TGCAGTGCTTCTAGCGGGGACTTCTCCGACGAGCAGTACTTC.

Ten or more counts support this clonotype. This chain joins TRBV7-2 and TRBJ2-7; unclear D gene. Germline assignment: CDR1 SGHTA and CDR2 FQGNSA. Trimming removed 4 bases at V and 2 bases at J, with 15 bases between. The CDR3 has 15 residues. The CDR3 spells CASSSQVLLTYEQYF. In DNA, the CDR3 is TGTGCCAGCAGCTCTCAGGTCCTCCTCACCTACGAGCAGTACTTC.

This clonotype was picked up many times. The J gene is TRBJ2-7, the V gene TRBV7-8; TRBD2 might be the D (6 bases). The CDR3 contains 15 residues. The germline V gene has CDR1 SGHVS and CDR2 FQNEAQ. Trimming pared 6 bases from V and 3 bases from J, leaving 18 bases between. The CDR3 reads CASRGGVPELYEQYF. The CDR3 DNA reads as TGTGCCAGCAGGGGAGGAGTCCCTGAGCTCTACGAGCAGTACTTC.

This clonotype was detected ten times or more. The CDR3 sequence is CASSGGRGKGNTIYF. In DNA form, the CDR3 reads TGTGCCAGCAGCGGCGGCCGCGGCAAGGGAAACACCATATATTTT. This chain connects TRBV28 to TRBJ1-3; D unresolved. The CDR3 is made up of 15 amino acids. V dropped 6 bases and J dropped 4 bases, with 16 bases sitting between them. The germline gives CDR1 MDHEN, CDR2 SYDVKM. Variable domain in full (rest from reference TRBV28 and TRBJ1-3): DVKVTQSSRYLVKRTGEKVFLECVQDMDHENMFWYRQDPGLGLRLIYFSYDVKMKEKGDIPEGYSVSREKKERFSLILESASTNQTSMYLCASSGGRGKGNTIYFGEGSWLTVV.

This clonotype came up many times. The chain carries TRBV28 and TRBJ2-5; TRBD1 is a possible D gene (6 bases). The CDR3 totals 15 residues. The germline V gene has CDR1 MDHEN and CDR2 SYDVKM. V was pared by 2 bases and J by 6 bases, with 16 bases between. The CDR3 nucleotides are TGTGCCAGCAGTTTACCAGGGGCTGGTGGGAAGACCCAGTACTTC. Protein product: CASSLPGAGGKTQYF.